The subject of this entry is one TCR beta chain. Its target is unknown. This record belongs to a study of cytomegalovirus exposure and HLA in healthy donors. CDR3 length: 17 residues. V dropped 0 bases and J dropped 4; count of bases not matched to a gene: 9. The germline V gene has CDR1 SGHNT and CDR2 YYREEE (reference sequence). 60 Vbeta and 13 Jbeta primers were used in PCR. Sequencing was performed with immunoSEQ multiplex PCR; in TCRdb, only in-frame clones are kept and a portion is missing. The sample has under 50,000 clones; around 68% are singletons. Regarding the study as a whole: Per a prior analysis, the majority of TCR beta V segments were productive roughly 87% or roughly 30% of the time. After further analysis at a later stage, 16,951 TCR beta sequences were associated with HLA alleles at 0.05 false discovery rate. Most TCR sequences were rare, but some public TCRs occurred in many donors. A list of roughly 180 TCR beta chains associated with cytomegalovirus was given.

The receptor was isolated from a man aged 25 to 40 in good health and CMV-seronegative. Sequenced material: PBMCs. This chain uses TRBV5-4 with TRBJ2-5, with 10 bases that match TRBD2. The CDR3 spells CASSLVGGTSDVETQYF. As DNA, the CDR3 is TGTGCCAGCAGCTTGGTCGGGGGGACTAGCGACGTAGAGACCCAGTACTTC.